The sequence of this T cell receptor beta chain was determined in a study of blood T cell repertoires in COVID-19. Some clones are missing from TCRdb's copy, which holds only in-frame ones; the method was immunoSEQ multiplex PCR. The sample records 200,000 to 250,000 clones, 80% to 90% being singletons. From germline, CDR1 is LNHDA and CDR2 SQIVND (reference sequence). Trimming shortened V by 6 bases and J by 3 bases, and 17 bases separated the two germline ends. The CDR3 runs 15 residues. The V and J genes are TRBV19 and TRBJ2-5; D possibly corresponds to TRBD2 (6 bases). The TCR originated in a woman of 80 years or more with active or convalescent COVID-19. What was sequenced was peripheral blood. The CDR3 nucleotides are TGTGCCAGTAGCGGGGGAGGCAGAGGAAAAGAGACCCAGTACTTC. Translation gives CASSGGGRGKETQYF.